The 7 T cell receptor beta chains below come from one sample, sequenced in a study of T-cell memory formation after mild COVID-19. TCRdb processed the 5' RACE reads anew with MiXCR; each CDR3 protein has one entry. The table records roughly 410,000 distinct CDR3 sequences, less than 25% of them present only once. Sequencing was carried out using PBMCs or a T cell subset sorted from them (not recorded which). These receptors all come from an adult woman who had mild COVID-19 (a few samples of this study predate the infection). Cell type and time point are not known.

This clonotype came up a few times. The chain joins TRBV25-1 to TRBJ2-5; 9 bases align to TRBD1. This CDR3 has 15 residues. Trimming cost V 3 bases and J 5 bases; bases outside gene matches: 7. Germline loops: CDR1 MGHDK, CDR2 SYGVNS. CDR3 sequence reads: CASSDNRGLGETQYF. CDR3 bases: TGTGCCAGCAGTGACAACAGGGGGCTCGGGGAGACCCAGTACTTC.

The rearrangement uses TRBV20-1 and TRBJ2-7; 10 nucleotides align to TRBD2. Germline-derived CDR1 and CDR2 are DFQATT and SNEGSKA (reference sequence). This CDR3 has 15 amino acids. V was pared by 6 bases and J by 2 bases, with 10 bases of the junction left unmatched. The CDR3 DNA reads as TGCAGTGCCCATCACCTAGCGGGGGCAACCTACGAGCAGTACTTC. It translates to CSAHHLAGATYEQYF.

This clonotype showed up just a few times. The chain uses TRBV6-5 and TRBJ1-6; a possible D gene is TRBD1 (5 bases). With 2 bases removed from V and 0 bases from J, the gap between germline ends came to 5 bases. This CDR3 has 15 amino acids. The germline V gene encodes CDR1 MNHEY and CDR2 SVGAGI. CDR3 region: CASSYRGSYNSPLHF. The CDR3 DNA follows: TGTGCCAGCAGTTACAGGGGCTCCTATAATTCACCCCTCCACTTT.

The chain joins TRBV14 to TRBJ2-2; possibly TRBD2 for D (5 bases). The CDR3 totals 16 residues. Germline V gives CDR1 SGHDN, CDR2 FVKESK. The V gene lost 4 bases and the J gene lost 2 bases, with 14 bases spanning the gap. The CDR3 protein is CASSLLSGGNTGELFF. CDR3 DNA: TGTGCCAGCAGCCTTTTAAGTGGAGGAAACACCGGGGAGCTGTTTTTT.

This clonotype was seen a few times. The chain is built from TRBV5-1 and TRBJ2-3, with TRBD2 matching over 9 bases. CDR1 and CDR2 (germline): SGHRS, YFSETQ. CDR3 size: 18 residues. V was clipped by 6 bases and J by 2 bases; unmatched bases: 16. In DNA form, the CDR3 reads TGCGCCAGCAAGGGGAAAGGGACTAGCCTCTCCGTCACAGATACGCAGTATTTT. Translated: CASKGKGTSLSVTDTQYF. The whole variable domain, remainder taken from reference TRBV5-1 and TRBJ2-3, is KAGVTQTPRYLIKTRGQQVTLSCSPISGHRSVSWYQQTPGQGLQFLFEYFSETQRNKGNFPGRFSGRQFSNSRSEMNVSTLELGDSALYLCASKGKGTSLSVTDTQYFGPGTRLTVL.

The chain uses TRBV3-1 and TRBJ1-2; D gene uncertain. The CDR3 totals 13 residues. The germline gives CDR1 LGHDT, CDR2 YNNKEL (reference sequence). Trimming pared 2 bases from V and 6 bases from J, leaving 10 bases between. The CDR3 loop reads CASSQTAANGYTF. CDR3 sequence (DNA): TGTGCCAGCAGCCAAACGGCAGCTAATGGCTACACCTTC.

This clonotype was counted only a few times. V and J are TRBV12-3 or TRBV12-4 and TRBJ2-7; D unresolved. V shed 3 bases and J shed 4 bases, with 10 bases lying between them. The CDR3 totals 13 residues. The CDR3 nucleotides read TGTGCCAGCAGTTTGGACCCCGGATACGAGCAGTACTTC. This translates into CASSLDPGYEQYF.